This TCR beta chain was captured by sequencing in a study of shared clonotypes between healthy human individuals. Across the study: Researchers drew samples from a couple of women and a few men aged 18 to 49. Study-level points and caveats: With several donors compared, around 5% of naive CD4 clonotypes were shared.

As for this clone: Antigen unknown. Other DNA sequences of this sample code for an identical CDR3.

All donors were Caucasian adults living in Nashville, Tennessee. Method: immunoSEQ multiplex PCR; TCRdb's copy keeps in-frame clones and lacks some. The top ten clones hold 0.89% of a sample with approximately 1,000,000 clones, approximately 80% of them seen once. Germline trimming cut 1 base from V and 5 bases from J; bases unmatched to any gene: 1. The V gene's germline CDR1 is LNHNV and CDR2 YYDKDF (reference sequence). The CDR3 loop spans 13 amino acids. The sequence came from a man younger than 30 in good health. Some clones in this sample may be carry-over from other donors' samples. This chain uses TRBV15 with TRBJ2-5, with 7 positions matching TRBD2. The sample comprised memory CD4+ T cells from PBMCs. Subset reported: CD45RA-negative fraction. DNA for the CDR3: TGTGCCACCAGCAGAGCAGCGGGGGAGACCCAGTACTTC. Its translation: CATSRAAGETQYF.